A single sample gave rise to the 8 T cell receptor beta chains below, sequenced in a study of control samples from healthy donors and cancer patients. This table comes from immunoSEQ multiplex PCR, and its TCRdb copy is limited to in-frame clones, with some not included. The data hold 150,000 to 200,000 clones, with 96% observed a single time. The specimen sequenced was blood. The receptors were sampled from a woman in her 30s in good health.

This chain joins TRBV2 and TRBJ1-1; 8 bases match TRBD1. This CDR3 spans 15 amino acids. Germline loops: CDR1 SNHLY, CDR2 FYNNEI. The ends lost 7 bases at V and 4 bases at J; junction bases unmatched: 11. The CDR3 reads CASNPQGVEGTEAFF. CDR3 bases: TGTGCCAGCAACCCACAGGGGGTCGAGGGCACTGAAGCTTTCTTT.

V and J are TRBV15 and TRBJ1-1; no definite D call. Trimming removed 3 bases at V and 9 bases at J, with 11 bases between. CDR1 LNHNV and CDR2 YYDKDF come from the germline V gene (reference sequence). CDR3 length: 12 residues. DNA of the CDR3: TGTGCCACCAGCAGGACCGGGATACAAGCTTTCTTT. As protein: CATSRTGIQAFF.

This chain connects TRBV6-5 to TRBJ1-2, with D perhaps TRBD1 (6 bases). V dropped 7 bases and J dropped 0 bases, with 15 bases sitting between them. Germline values: CDR1 MNHEY, CDR2 SVGAGI. CDR3 length: 15 residues. CDR3 amino acids: CASTTGSAANYGYTF. CDR3 nucleotides: TGTGCCAGCACAACAGGGAGTGCAGCTAACTATGGCTACACCTTC.

The chain is built from TRBV24-1 and TRBJ1-3; 8 bases match TRBD1. This CDR3 is built from 16 residues. After removal of 4 bases from V and 3 bases from J, the junction contained 7 bases not matched to a gene. Germline CDR1 KGHDR, CDR2 SFDVKD. CDR3 in DNA: TGTGCCACCAGTGACCCCGGACAGGGAGGTGGAAACACCATATATTTT. It yields the protein CATSDPGQGGGNTIYF.

The chain employs TRBV5-1 and TRBJ2-7; D gene ambiguous. Germline V lookup: CDR1 SGHRS, CDR2 YFSETQ. CDR3 length equals 13 residues. Trimming stripped 4 bases from V and 3 bases from J, with 11 bases between. CDR3 nucleotide sequence: TGCGCCAGCAGCGTTGATAACCTCTACGAGCAGTACTTC. This gives the protein CASSVDNLYEQYF.

The chain is built from TRBV7-9 and TRBJ2-7, with D maybe TRBD1 (5 bases). CDR3 length: 13 amino acids. The germline gives CDR1 SEHNR, CDR2 FQNEAQ (reference sequence). Trimming removed 3 bases at V and 4 bases at J, with 10 bases between. The CDR3 DNA is TGTGCCAGCAGCTTGGTTAGGGGTTACGAGCAGTACTTC. Protein: CASSLVRGYEQYF.

The CDR3 loop reads CASSEAGREAYNEQFF. The CDR3 nucleotides read TGTGCCAGCAGTGAAGCGGGGCGGGAGGCGTACAATGAGCAGTTCTTC. V is TRBV6-1 and J is TRBJ2-1; 8 positions agree with TRBD2. Germline V lookup: CDR1 MNHNS, CDR2 SASEGT. The J segment lost 4 bases and the V segment lost 0 bases, leaving 5 bases of the junction unmatched. The CDR3 contains 16 residues.

This chain uses TRBV3-1 (or the pseudogene TRBV3-2) with TRBJ1-3; D unresolved. The germline gives CDR1 LGHDT, CDR2 YNNKEL (reference sequence). The CDR3 spans 14 residues. V was shortened by 3 bases and J by 0 bases, with 6 bases between the two germline ends. CDR3 nucleotides: TGTGCCAGCAGCCAGCCAAGCTCTGGAAACACCATATATTTT. Protein: CASSQPSSGNTIYF.